This TCR beta chain is drawn from a study of pediatric ulcerative colitis. Findings and limits, study-wide: Acute severe colitis showed lower rectal diversity from clonal expansions. Blood samples from a couple of patients yielded substantially fewer templates and were excluded from blood-rectal overlap analysis.

Notes on this clone: What it binds is unknown.

One to two pinch biopsies were taken from the rectum during colonoscopy. Germline V gene data show CDR1 as KGHSH and CDR2 as LQKENI. The CDR3 spans 15 residues. V lost 2 bases, J lost 2 bases, and 13 bases lay in between. Up to 500,000 reads were sequenced per sample. Clones were sequenced by immunoSEQ multiplex PCR, and TCRdb holds only the in-frame ones, with some missing. The table lists about 35,000 clones, about 81% of them singletons. The sample consisted of gut tissue. The chain has TRBV18 and TRBJ2-7; D might be TRBD2 (6 bases). The TCR sequence derives from a boy aged 10-17 years with mild ulcerative colitis. CDR3 in DNA: TGTGCCAGCTCACCATCTAGCGCCCTACCCTACGAGCAGTACTTC. This codes for CASSPSSALPYEQYF.